This T cell receptor (beta chain) was sequenced during a study of T cell clones after liver transplantation. Across the whole study: A pre-transplant mixed lymphocyte reaction with TCRbeta sequencing defined graft-donor-reactive clones followed in post-transplant blood. At least one year of complete immunosuppression withdrawal without enzymes over twice normal defined tolerance.

The CDR3 loop spans 15 amino acids. The V gene lost 0 bases and the J gene lost 0 bases, with 5 bases spanning the gap. CDR1 and CDR2 (germline): ENHRY, SYGVKD. The study, taken as a whole, reports: Compared with third party-reactive sequences, donor-reactive ones declined more, independent of withdrawal success. Post-transplant, graft-donor-reactive CD4 TCRbeta sequences in blood dropped significantly in 5 of 8 subjects.

Libraries were prepared by immunoSEQ multiplex PCR; TCRdb keeps only in-frame clonotypes and omits some of them. The repertoire holds about 15,000 clones, with 92% as singletons. Turning to this clone: Antigen specificity is unknown.

Sequences were derived from CD8+ T cells from blood, sampled before liver transplant. This TCR derives from a human donor who received a liver transplant. The rearrangement uses TRBV10-3 and TRBJ1-4; D not resolved. The CDR3 reads CAISESTATNEKLFF. For the CDR3, the DNA is TGTGCCATCAGTGAGTCTACCGCAACTAATGAAAAACTGTTTTTT.